This T cell receptor beta chain was sequenced for a study of T cell responses to AZD1222 COVID-19 vaccine. Study-wide points: Spike was spanned by vaccine-associated CD4 TCRs, which were dominant at 160-218 and 743-854. After the peak T cell response, and only then, were repertoires sampled. Clonal diversity was possibly underestimated, and the donors were mostly white British, with more females.

The V and J ends lost 0 bases and 0 bases respectively, with 10 bases between them. The germline V gene encodes CDR1 SGDLS and CDR2 YYNGEE. CDR3 size: 16 residues. A word on this clone: Its target is not known.

Libraries were prepared by immunoSEQ multiplex PCR; TCRdb keeps only in-frame clonotypes and omits some of them. This sample carries over 95,000 clones, approximately 90% of them seen once, and the ten largest clones take about 12%. The TCR originated in an adult in good health. The source was peripheral blood, collected on day 0 of AZD1222 vaccination. This sequence joins TRBV9 and TRBJ1-3; maybe TRBD1 (5 bases). The CDR3 DNA is TGTGCCAGCAGCGTAGGTGGGGGGAGCTCTGGAAACACCATATATTTT. The encoded protein is CASSVGGGSSGNTIYF.